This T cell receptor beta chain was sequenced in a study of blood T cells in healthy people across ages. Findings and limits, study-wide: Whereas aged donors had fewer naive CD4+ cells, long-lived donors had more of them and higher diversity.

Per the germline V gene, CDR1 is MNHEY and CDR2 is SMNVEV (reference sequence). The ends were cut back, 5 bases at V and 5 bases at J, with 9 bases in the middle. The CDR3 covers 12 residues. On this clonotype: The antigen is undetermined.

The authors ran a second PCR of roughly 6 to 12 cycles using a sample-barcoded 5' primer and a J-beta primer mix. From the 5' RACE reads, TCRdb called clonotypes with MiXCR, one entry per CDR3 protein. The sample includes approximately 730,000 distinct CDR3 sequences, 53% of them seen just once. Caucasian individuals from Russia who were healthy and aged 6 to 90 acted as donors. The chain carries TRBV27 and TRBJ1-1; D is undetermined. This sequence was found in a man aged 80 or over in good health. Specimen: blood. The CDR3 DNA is TGTGCCAGCAGTCGGTTGGGGACTGAAGCTTTCTTT. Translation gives CASSRLGTEAFF.